A selection of T cell receptor beta chains follows, all from one sample in a study of blood T cell repertoires in COVID-19. Some clones are missing from TCRdb's copy, which holds only in-frame ones; the method was immunoSEQ multiplex PCR. The sample yields about 200,000 clones, 81% seen once. The sequenced sample consisted of PBMCs or T cells enriched from blood (not recorded which). Receptors originate from a woman in her forties or fifties with acute COVID-19. Both conserved end residues are part of each CDR3. A D gene is named only where the DNA matches it firmly. The listing skips clone size in some rows; elsewhere it reads once, few, many or a size class.

clone_size d_call j_call v_call cdr3_nt cdr3_aa
NA TRBD1 TRBJ2-2 TRBV7-8 TGTGCCAGCAGCCAAGGACAGGGGGCGGGCGTCGGGGAGCTGTTTTTT CASSQGQGAGVGELFF
NA TRBD1 TRBJ1-5 TRBV18 TGTGCCAGCTCACTCAATGTACAGGGGGCACGGCCCCAGCATTTT CASSLNVQGARPQHF
once NA TRBJ1-2 TRBV7-9 TGTGCCAGCAGCTTTTCCCAGGACAGACAGTATGGCTACACCTTC CASSFSQDRQYGYTF
NA TRBD2 TRBJ2-3 TRBV3-1/TRBV3-2 TGTGCCAGCAGCCCAAGCGGGAACACAGATACGCAGTATTTT CASSPSGNTDTQYF
NA NA TRBJ2-2 TRBV5-6 TGTGCCAGCAGCTTGCCCTCTACCGGGGGCACCGGGGAGCTGTTTTTT CASSLPSTGGTGELFF
NA TRBD1 TRBJ1-3 TRBV29-1 TGCAGCGGCAGGGGGTCCGGAAACACCATATATTTT CSGRGSGNTIYF
NA TRBD2 TRBJ2-1 TRBV3-1/TRBV3-2 TGTGCCAGCAGCCGAAACGGACTAGCGGAATACAATGAGCAGTTCTTC CASSRNGLAEYNEQFF
NA TRBD2 TRBJ2-1 TRBV19 TGTGCCAGTAGTATGCTAGCGGGGGGGACCAATGAGCAGTTCTTC CASSMLAGGTNEQFF
NA NA TRBJ2-2 TRBV11-2 TGTGCCAGCAGCTTAGGCCCAGCGGTAAACACCGGGGAGCTGTTTTTT CASSLGPAVNTGELFF
NA NA TRBJ2-5 TRBV7-7 TGTGCCAGCAGCTTAGCGGAGCAAGAGACCCAGTACTTC CASSLAEQETQYF
NA TRBD2 TRBJ2-1 TRBV7-2 TGTGCCAGCAGCTTACGGACTAGCGGGAGATACAATGAGCAGTTCTTC CASSLRTSGRYNEQFF
NA NA TRBJ1-5 TRBV28 TGTGCCAGCAGCGGCGCCAGGGGCAACAATCAGCCCCAGCATTTT CASSGARGNNQPQHF
once TRBD1 TRBJ2-3 TRBV7-2 TGTGCCAGCAGCCCCATCTCGGCAGGGGGAAGAGATACGCAGTATTTT CASSPISAGGRDTQYF
NA TRBD1 TRBJ1-6 TRBV19 TGTGCCAGTATCGGGACAGCCAATTCACCCCTCCACTTT CASIGTANSPLHF
NA TRBD2 TRBJ2-1 TRBV15 TGTGCCACCAGCAGAGACCAAGCGGGGCGCTTCCTCTCCTACAATGAGCAGTTCTTC CATSRDQAGRFLSYNEQFF
NA TRBD2 TRBJ2-3 TRBV10-3 TGTGCCATCAGAGGACTAGCGGGGGTGCTGGGAGATACGCAGTATTTT CAIRGLAGVLGDTQYF
once NA TRBJ1-4 TRBV28 TGTGCCAGCAGTTTCGGGGGAAATAGTGAAAAACTGTTTTTT CASSFGGNSEKLFF
NA NA TRBJ1-6 TRBV28 TGTGCCAGCAGTCCCTACCCAAGCACCCTCCACTTT CASSPYPSTLHF
NA NA TRBJ1-2 TRBV4-3 TGCGCCAGCAGCCAGGGTAACTATATGGAGTACCGGATCTATGGCTACACCTTC CASSQGNYMEYRIYGYTF
NA TRBD1 TRBJ1-6 TRBV27 TGTGCCAGCAGTTCCGGGACAGCCGTAAGGGCTTCCTATAATTCACCCCTCCACTTT CASSSGTAVRASYNSPLHF
NA NA TRBJ1-4 TRBV5-4 TGTGCCAGCAGCTACTTGAATGAAAAACTGTTTTTT CASSYLNEKLFF
once NA TRBJ2-2 TRBV6-2/TRBV6-3 TGTGCCAGCAGTTACTGGCTTTGGACCGGGGAGCTGTTTTTT CASSYWLWTGELFF
NA TRBD1 TRBJ1-6 TRBV19 TGTGCCAGTAGTATTGGGACAGGGGTTCATTCACCCCTCCACTTT CASSIGTGVHSPLHF
once NA TRBJ1-6 TRBV28 TGTGCCAGCATGCTTTTACAGGCGCCAGCCTATAATTCACCCCTCCACTTT CASMLLQAPAYNSPLHF
few NA TRBJ2-4 TRBV6-1 TGTGCCAGCAGTGAACAGGGGTATATTCAGTACTTC CASSEQGYIQYF
NA NA TRBJ2-1 TRBV5-1 TGCGCCAGCAGCTTATTACAGGATGGGCAGCAGTTCTTC CASSLLQDGQQFF
few TRBD1 TRBJ1-5 TRBV10-2 TGCGCCAGCAGTTATTCCGGGACAGGGGCGAATCAGCCCCAGCATTTT CASSYSGTGANQPQHF
once TRBD1 TRBJ2-3 TRBV5-4 TGTGCCAGCAGCTTGGGGACAGGGGGAGATACGCAGTATTTT CASSLGTGGDTQYF
NA NA TRBJ2-7 TRBV27 TGTGCCAGCAGTTTGGGAGTAGGACTGTCCTCCTACGAGCAGTACTTC CASSLGVGLSSYEQYF
NA NA TRBJ1-1 TRBV6-5 TGTGCCAGCAATTATGCCGGGGTGAACACTGAAGCTTTCTTT CASNYAGVNTEAFF
NA NA TRBJ2-3 TRBV27 TGTGCCAGCAGTTTAGAACAGGGAGCAGATACGCAGTATTTT CASSLEQGADTQYF
NA TRBD2 TRBJ2-2 TRBV7-8 TGTGCCAGCAGCTTAGGCAGCGGGGGGGTCACCGGGGAGCTGTTTTTT CASSLGSGGVTGELFF
many NA TRBJ2-3 TRBV19 TGTGCCACCACCCGAGGGAGCGGAAGCACAGATACGCAGTATTTT CATTRGSGSTDTQYF
once NA TRBJ1-2 TRBV28 TGTGCCAGCAGTTTATTACAGGCACGGGGCTACACCTTC CASSLLQARGYTF
NA TRBD1 TRBJ1-1 TRBV3-1/TRBV3-2 TGTGCCAGCAGCCAAAGAGGGACAGCGAACACTGAAGCTTTCTTT CASSQRGTANTEAFF
NA TRBD2 TRBJ2-3 TRBV28 TGTGCCAGCAGTCCCAGGGGCGGGGGGAACACAGATACGCAGTATTTT CASSPRGGGNTDTQYF
NA NA TRBJ2-1 TRBV2 TGTGCCAGCCACCGGGTCAGCCAGCAGCAGTTCTTC CASHRVSQQQFF
NA TRBD1 TRBJ1-1 TRBV5-1 TGCGCCAGCAGCTTGCCAGCCGACAGGGATTGGAACACTGAAGCTTTCTTT CASSLPADRDWNTEAFF
NA NA TRBJ2-5 TRBV6-6 TGTGCCAGCAGTTACGGCCAGCAAGAGACCCAGTACTTC CASSYGQQETQYF
few TRBD1 TRBJ1-1 TRBV15 TGTGCCACCAGCAGCTCGTATCGACAGGGATGGAGGGGCACTGAAGCTTTCTTT CATSSSYRQGWRGTEAFF